One and the same sample provided the 30 T cell receptor beta chains below, sequenced in a study of graft-versus-host responses after intestinal transplantation. No cognate antigen is known for these TCRs. Sequenced by immunoSEQ multiplex PCR; TCRdb stores in-frame clones only, minus some. The sample comprises more than 90,000 clones, approximately 94% of which are singletons, and under 0.3% rests with the top ten. This specimen was unstimulated CD4+ T cells sorted from spleen or lymph node cells, taken before transplant. The origin of the receptors is a human donor who was the organ donor for an intestinal transplant.

CDR3 region: CASSYRGREQYF. The CDR3 DNA is TGTGCCAGCAGTTACAGGGGGCGCGAGCAGTACTTC. J is TRBJ2-7 and V is TRBV6-5; 7 bases are a match to TRBD1. CDR3 length equals 12 residues. Looked up from germline, CDR1 is MNHEY and CDR2 is SVGAGI. Unmatched junction bases numbered 1, after V lost 2 bases and J lost 6 bases.

The chain links TRBV9 to TRBJ2-1; 12 bases are a match to TRBD2. Germline trimming cut 4 bases from V and 5 bases from J; bases unmatched to any gene: 7. Germline V gene lookup returns CDR1 SGDLS and CDR2 YYNGEE. CDR3 size: 16 residues. The CDR3 DNA reads as TGTGCCAGCAGCTCGACGGGACTAGCGGGCGACAATGAGCAGTTCTTC. Protein sequence: CASSSTGLAGDNEQFF.

On this clone itself: Other DNA sequences in the sample encode the same CDR3. The chain uses TRBV28 and TRBJ2-7; D possibly corresponds to TRBD2 (7 bases). Germline CDR1 MDHEN, CDR2 SYDVKM. CDR3 size: 15 residues. V gave up 6 bases and J gave up 0 bases, with 15 bases separating them. CDR3 in amino acids: CASRRGGASSYEQYF. CDR3 bases: TGTGCCAGCAGAAGGGGGGGAGCTAGCTCCTACGAGCAGTACTTC.

The genes are TRBV6-1 and TRBJ2-7, with 7 bases matching TRBD1. The J segment lost 2 bases and the V segment lost 5 bases, leaving 6 bases of the junction unmatched. Germline loops: CDR1 MNHNS, CDR2 SASEGT. There are 14 residues in the CDR3. CDR3 bases: TGTGCCAGCAGTACCAGGACAGGAACCTACGAGCAGTACTTC. Residues: CASSTRTGTYEQYF.

This clone was seen only once. This chain links TRBV7-6 with TRBJ1-1, with a tentative D call TRBD1 (6 bases). The CDR3 has 14 residues. Trimming stripped 5 bases from V and 3 bases from J, with 13 bases between. Germline values: CDR1 SGHVS, CDR2 FNYEAQ. The CDR3, as DNA: TGTGCCAGCAGCGCGGGGGGGGCTTACACTGAAGCTTTCTTT. This codes for CASSAGGAYTEAFF. Filled out from reference TRBV7-6 and TRBJ1-1, the complete variable domain reads GAGVSQSPRYKVTKRGQDVALRCDPISGHVSLYWYRQALGQGPEFLTYFNYEAQQDKSGLPNDRFSAERPEGSISTLTIQRTEQRDSAMYRCASSAGGAYTEAFFGQGTRLTVV.

This clone was seen a single time. The chain joins TRBV10-3 to TRBJ1-1; D not certain. V dropped 8 bases and J dropped 0 bases, with 10 bases sitting between them. CDR1 and CDR2 (germline): ENHRY, SYGVKD. The CDR3 sequence is 13 residues long. The CDR3 spells CAIREFMNTEAFF. CDR3 nucleotide sequence: TGTGCCATCCGGGAGTTCATGAACACTGAAGCTTTCTTT.

This chain links TRBV6-6 with TRBJ2-5; D perhaps matches TRBD2 (6 bases). CDR3 size: 14 residues. V was cut by 0 bases and J by 5 bases, with 10 bases left in between. Germline CDR1 and CDR2: MNHNY and SVGAGI (reference sequence). The CDR3, as DNA: TGTGCCAGCAGTTACTCGAAGGGAGGCGAGACCCAGTACTTC. Amino acids: CASSYSKGGETQYF.

The chain joins TRBV25-1 to TRBJ2-7, with D uncertain. The CDR3 is 14 amino acids. Germline CDR1 reads MGHDK; CDR2 reads SYGVNS. V lost 1 base and J lost 3, with 10 bases in between. The DNA of the CDR3 is TGTGCCAGCAGTGAATCCCCGGACGGCTACGAGCAGTACTTC. It translates to CASSESPDGYEQYF.

This chain uses TRBV6-5 with TRBJ2-5; tentatively, D is TRBD1 (6 bases). Germline values: CDR1 MNHEY, CDR2 SVGAGI. CDR3 length: 15 residues. The V gene lost 6 bases and the J gene lost 6 bases, with 20 bases spanning the gap. DNA for the CDR3: TGTGCCAGCAGCCCGGGACAAAAAAAATTGAAGACCCAGTACTTC. Protein: CASSPGQKKLKTQYF.

CDR3 nucleotides: TGTGCCAGCAGCCTCGGACAGATCCAAGAGACCCAGTACTTC. Its translation: CASSLGQIQETQYF. The genes are TRBV7-9 and TRBJ2-5; D may be TRBD1 (6 bases). With 5 bases removed from V and 1 base from J, the gap between germline ends came to 11 bases. The CDR3 spans 14 residues. CDR1 and CDR2 (germline): SEHNR, FQNEAQ (reference sequence).

The chain links TRBV27 to TRBJ2-2; no reliable D call. Per germline, CDR1 MNHEY and CDR2 SMNVEV (reference sequence). The CDR3 is 12 residues long. V was cut by 3 bases and J by 6 bases, with 5 bases left in between. CDR3 bases: TGTGCCAGCAGTTTTAAGGCCGGGGAGCTGTTTTTT. This codes for CASSFKAGELFF.

This sequence joins TRBV5-4 and TRBJ2-5; the D is unclear. The CDR3 sequence is 18 residues long. Germline loops: CDR1 SGHNT, CDR2 YYREEE (reference sequence). With 0 bases removed from V and 3 bases from J, the gap between germline ends came to 21 bases. CDR3 bases: TGTGCCAGCAGCTTGGGGGGATTCCGAGTCCCGGCCAAAGAGACCCAGTACTTC. Its protein product is CASSLGGFRVPAKETQYF.

The CDR3 loop reads CASRPYRGPLDNEQFF. The CDR3 DNA is TGTGCCAGCAGGCCTTACAGGGGGCCGTTGGACAATGAGCAGTTCTTC. The gene calls are TRBV6-6 and TRBJ2-1; 9 bases align to TRBD1. CDR3 length: 16 amino acids. Trimming cost V 6 bases and J 5 bases; bases outside gene matches: 11. The germline V gene has CDR1 MNHNY and CDR2 SVGAGI (reference sequence).

This clone was observed a few times. The V and J genes are TRBV2 and TRBJ1-3; D is unresolved. The germline V gene encodes CDR1 SNHLY and CDR2 FYNNEI. CDR3 length: 12 residues. V was clipped by 7 bases and J by 0 bases, with 4 bases between them. CDR3 sequence reads: CASKGSGNTIYF. CDR3 DNA sequence: TGTGCCAGCAAAGGCTCTGGAAACACCATATATTTT. The whole variable domain, filled in from reference TRBV2 and TRBJ1-3, reads EPEVTQTPSHQVTQMGQEVILRCVPISNHLYFYWYRQILGQKVEFLVSFYNNEISEKSEIFDDQFSVERPDGSNFTLKIRSTKLEDSAMYFCASKGSGNTIYFGEGSWLTVV.

About this clone: Other DNA sequences within the sample encode an identical CDR3. The rearrangement joins TRBV5-1 to TRBJ1-1; D ambiguous. V dropped 4 bases and J dropped 1 base, with 8 bases sitting between them. Looked up from germline, CDR1 is SGHRS and CDR2 is YFSETQ. The CDR3 has 13 amino acids. CDR3 nucleotide sequence: TGCGCCAGCAGCGTGGCAGAGAACACTGAAGCTTTCTTT. Its protein product is CASSVAENTEAFF.

J is TRBJ2-4 and V is TRBV27, with TRBD1 matching over 8 bases. This CDR3 comprises 17 residues. The V gene's germline CDR1 is MNHEY and CDR2 SMNVEV (reference sequence). Trimming removed 5 bases from V and 0 bases from J; junction bases left unmatched: 9. The CDR3 DNA is TGTGCCAGCAGTCCCACGACAGGGGCTCTAGCCAAAAACATTCAGTACTTC. It encodes CASSPTTGALAKNIQYF.

The J gene is TRBJ1-3, the V gene TRBV10-3; D unresolved. The CDR3 contains 13 residues. The V and J ends lost 7 bases and 0 bases respectively, with 7 bases between them. Germline CDR1 is ENHRY and CDR2 is SYGVKD. Written as DNA, the CDR3 is TGTGCCATCAAGACTGCCTCTGGAAACACCATATATTTT. Its translation is CAIKTASGNTIYF.

This rearrangement joins TRBV4-1 to TRBJ2-7; tentatively, D is TRBD1 (5 bases). The V gene lost 2 bases and the J gene lost 0 bases, with 11 bases spanning the gap. The germline gives CDR1 MGHRA, CDR2 YSYEKL. The CDR3 covers 15 residues. CDR3 bases: TGCGCCAGCAGCCAACGCAGGGTCCCCTCCTACGAGCAGTACTTC. Translation gives CASSQRRVPSYEQYF.

The chain links TRBV27 to TRBJ2-4; D may match TRBD1 or TRBD2 (5 bases each). V was cut by 8 bases and J by 7 bases, with 21 bases left in between. The CDR3 is 15 amino acids. CDR1 and CDR2 (germline): MNHEY, SMNVEV (reference sequence). This CDR3 is CASGPQGAGRNIQYF. DNA for the CDR3: TGTGCCAGCGGTCCCCAGGGTGCGGGTAGGAACATTCAGTACTTC.

This chain connects TRBV10-3 to TRBJ2-3; D is undetermined. This CDR3 contains 12 residues. The ends were cut back, 3 bases at V and 0 bases at J, with 1 base in the middle. The germline CDR1 and CDR2 sequences are ENHRY and SYGVKD. The CDR3 spells CAISDSTDTQYF. CDR3 nucleotides: TGTGCCATCAGTGACAGCACAGATACGCAGTATTTT.

The table lists this clone with a count of one. V usage is TRBV2 and J usage is TRBJ2-3; 8 nucleotides match TRBD2. With 3 bases clipped from V and 4 bases from J, the junction kept 6 bases outside the gene matches. From germline, CDR1 is SNHLY and CDR2 FYNNEI. This CDR3 is built from 15 residues. CDR3 DNA: TGTGCCAGCAGTGATCCCAGCGGGAGCGCAGATACGCAGTATTTT. Its translation: CASSDPSGSADTQYF.

The chain couples TRBV28 to TRBJ2-7, with 8 nucleotides matching TRBD2. The V gene's germline CDR1 is MDHEN and CDR2 SYDVKM. This CDR3 contains 14 residues. Losses at the gene ends were 8 bases for V and 4 bases for J; bases not matched to a gene: 10. The CDR3 DNA is TGTGCCAGCCGCTGGGGTAGCGGGATGTACGAGCAGTACTTC. This gives the protein CASRWGSGMYEQYF.

The count of this clone is one. The gene calls are TRBV5-3 and TRBJ2-4, with TRBD2 as a possible D gene (5 bases). TRBV5-3 is an ORF, with its function uncertain. This CDR3 region has 17 residues. V was pared by 6 bases and J by 0 bases, with 19 bases between. For the CDR3, the DNA is TGTGCCAGAAACTCCTCGAGACTACCACTAGCCAAAAACATTCAGTACTTC. Amino acids: CARNSSRLPLAKNIQYF.

This chain connects TRBV25-1 to TRBJ2-1, with 11 nucleotides matching TRBD2. After removal of 6 bases from V and 6 bases from J, the junction contained 4 bases not matched to a gene. This CDR3 spans 14 amino acids. Germline CDR1 is MGHDK and CDR2 is SYGVNS. The CDR3 region has the DNA TGTGCCAGCAGCCCACTAGCGGGAGCCAATGAGCAGTTCTTC. It translates to CASSPLAGANEQFF.

The gene calls are TRBV19 and TRBJ2-5, with 7 bases aligning to TRBD1. J was trimmed by 7 bases and V by 7 bases; bases with no gene match: 9. This CDR3 is built from 13 residues. Germline lookup yields CDR1 LNHDA and CDR2 SQIVND (reference sequence). CDR3 DNA sequence: TGTGCCAGTACCGGGACAGAACGTGCGACCCAGTACTTC. Translated, it gives CASTGTERATQYF.

The table lists this clone with a few counts. The V and J genes are TRBV6-6 and TRBJ1-5; D is unclear. The CDR3 is 15 amino acids. Germline V gene sequence: CDR1 MNHNY, CDR2 SVGAGI (reference sequence). The V gene lost 2 bases and the J gene lost 0 bases, with 8 bases spanning the gap. CDR3 bases: TGTGCCAGCAGTTACATGACAACTAGCAATCAGCCCCAGCATTTT. Translating gives CASSYMTTSNQPQHF.

The gene calls are TRBV6-4 and TRBJ2-3; D remains unclear. Germline CDR1 is MRHNA and CDR2 is SNTAGT. The length of the CDR3 is 12 residues. The V and J ends lost 6 bases and 4 bases respectively, with 8 bases between them. CDR3 DNA sequence: TGTGCCAGCAGAGGAAGCGCAGATACGCAGTATTTT. It yields the protein CASRGSADTQYF.

The V gene is TRBV5-5, the J gene TRBJ2-7, with unresolved D. The ends were cut back, 4 bases at V and 4 bases at J, with 15 bases in the middle. CDR1 is SGHKS and CDR2 is YYEKEE in the germline V gene (reference sequence). This CDR3 contains 14 residues. The CDR3 sequence is CASSAGLGLYEQYF. In nucleotides, the CDR3 is TGTGCCAGCAGCGCCGGGCTAGGGCTTTACGAGCAGTACTTC.

The chain is built from TRBV6-1 and TRBJ1-2; maybe TRBD1 (6 bases). CDR3 length: 14 residues. V was cut by 9 bases and J by 3 bases, with 17 bases left in between. Germline-derived CDR1 and CDR2 are MNHNS and SASEGT. This chain's CDR3 is CASVVSGGDYGYTF. The CDR3 DNA reads as TGTGCCAGTGTGGTTTCGGGGGGCGACTATGGCTACACCTTC.

The rearrangement joins TRBV6-5 to TRBJ2-7; D remains unclear. Germline V gene data show CDR1 as MNHEY and CDR2 as SVGAGI. This CDR3 has 14 residues. Trimming took 7 bases from V and 7 from J, leaving 20 bases between them. The CDR3 region has the DNA TGTGCCAGCACCCTGCATAGCCCGATCTGGGAGCAGTACTTC. Residues: CASTLHSPIWEQYF.